This entry lists 22 T cell receptor beta chains sequenced from one sample in a study of sequential checkpoint blockade in melanoma. Assay used: immunoSEQ multiplex PCR; TCRdb lists only in-frame clones, some missing. This table holds fewer than 35,000 clones, 80% to 90% found once. Treatment: randomized to nivolumab then ipilimumab (arm A) or the reverse (arm B). The input for sequencing was CD8+ T cells sorted from blood (inferred from file names), taken from a patient given nivolumab and ipilimumab in sequence. The origin of the receptors is a human donor with melanoma.

CDR3 sequence (DNA): TGCGCCAGCAGCCAAAGCGGGGGGGCCTGGGATACGCAGTATTTT. This encodes CASSQSGGAWDTQYF. The chain combines TRBV4-3 with TRBJ2-3; 10 bases match TRBD2. Germline CDR1 is LGHNA and CDR2 is YSLEER. CDR3 length: 15 amino acids. With V trimmed by 2 bases and J by 6 bases, 5 bases remained unmatched.

The chain joins TRBV5-8 to TRBJ1-4; 7 nucleotides match TRBD1. The CDR3 is 15 amino acids. The V and J ends lost 4 bases and 9 bases, in that order; junction bases with no gene match: 12. The germline gives CDR1 SGHTS, CDR2 YDEGEE. Written as DNA, the CDR3 is TGTGCCAGCAGCGACGCAGGGGGATTTGGACAAAAACTGTTTTTT. This sequence encodes CASSDAGGFGQKLFF. Full variable domain (rest looked up from reference TRBV5-8 and TRBJ1-4): EAGVTQSPTHLIKTRGQQATLRCSPISGHTSVYWYQQALGLGLQFLLWYDEGEERNRGNFPPRFSGRQFPNYSSELNVNALELEDSALYLCASSDAGGFGQKLFFGSGTQLSVL.

V is TRBV6-4 and J is TRBJ2-1, with TRBD2 matching over 7 bases. V gave up 4 bases and J gave up 8 bases; unmatched junction bases: 11. Germline CDR1 MRHNA, CDR2 SNTAGT. CDR3 length: 15 residues. CDR3 region: CASSARGGGVDEQFF. In nucleotides, the CDR3 is TGTGCCAGCAGTGCGCGTGGGGGAGGGGTCGATGAGCAGTTCTTC.

The CDR3: CASNSLEGLNTEAFF. The CDR3 DNA is TGTGCCAGCAACTCATTGGAGGGCTTGAACACTGAAGCTTTCTTT. The V call is TRBV27, the J call TRBJ1-1; D remains ambiguous. V lost 7 bases and J 0 bases, leaving 15 bases between the germline ends. From germline, CDR1 is MNHEY and CDR2 SMNVEV (reference sequence). This CDR3 has 15 amino acids.

The chain combines TRBV13 with TRBJ2-2, with D uncertain. Germline CDR1 reads PRHDT; CDR2 reads FYEKMQ (reference sequence). This CDR3 has 16 residues. V shed 0 bases and J shed 7 bases, with 15 bases lying between them. CDR3: CASSLGPSRRGGELFF. In DNA form, the CDR3 reads TGTGCCAGCAGCTTAGGCCCATCCCGCCGAGGCGGGGAGCTGTTTTTT.

The chain links TRBV19 to TRBJ1-2, with D possibly being TRBD1 (5 bases). CDR1 and CDR2 from the germline V gene are LNHDA and SQIVND (reference sequence). Trimming took off 11 bases at V and 6 bases at J, with 19 bases between the two ends. The CDR3 has 13 residues. CDR3 nucleotides: TGTGCCGGCAGATTTCGGGGGGAAAATGGCTACACCTTC. It codes for CAGRFRGENGYTF.

V and J are TRBV5-4 and TRBJ2-3; D gene uncertain. Germline V gene data show CDR1 as SGHNT and CDR2 as YYREEE (reference sequence). This CDR3 is built from 14 residues. Trimming pared 2 bases from V and 3 bases from J, leaving 10 bases between. CDR3 in amino acids: CASSFSQLTDTQYF. The CDR3 DNA reads TGTGCCAGCAGCTTTTCCCAGTTGACAGATACGCAGTATTTT.

The chain recombines TRBV28 with TRBJ2-7; 11 nucleotides align to TRBD2. Per germline, CDR1 MDHEN and CDR2 SYDVKM. Germline trimming cut 6 bases from V and 6 bases from J; bases unmatched to any gene: 4. CDR3 size: 13 residues. CDR3 region: CASSLAGGLEQYF. The CDR3 bases are TGTGCCAGCAGCTTAGCGGGGGGGCTCGAGCAGTACTTC. The entire variable domain, with the rest obtained from reference TRBV28 and TRBJ2-7, is as follows: DVKVTQSSRYLVKRTGEKVFLECVQDMDHENMFWYRQDPGLGLRLIYFSYDVKMKEKGDIPEGYSVSREKKERFSLILESASTNQTSMYLCASSLAGGLEQYFGPGTRLTVT.

The rearrangement uses TRBV30 and TRBJ1-5; TRBD1 matches 9 bases. V lost 2 bases and J lost 5; bases outside the gene matches: 1. Germline assignment: CDR1 GTSNPN and CDR2 SVGIG (reference sequence). The CDR3 sequence is 13 residues long. CDR3 DNA: TGTGCCTGGAGTACAGGGGGCTATCAGCCCCAGCATTTT. This translates into CAWSTGGYQPQHF.

The chain employs TRBV27 and TRBJ2-7, with 12 bases that match TRBD2. V lost 0 bases to trimming and J lost 2 bases; unmatched junction nucleotides: 5. The germline gives CDR1 MNHEY, CDR2 SMNVEV (reference sequence). The CDR3 covers 17 residues. CDR3 DNA sequence: TGTGCCAGCAGTTTATCGATACTAGCGGGGGGAACCTACGAGCAGTACTTC. It encodes CASSLSILAGGTYEQYF.

Concerning this clone: The missing conserved phenylalanine or tryptophan at the end of this CDR3 makes a read error likely. The V gene is TRBV4-3, the J gene TRBJ2-3, with 10 bases identical to TRBD2. This CDR3 region has 19 residues. Trimming at V came to 3 bases and at J to 6 bases, leaving 18 bases not matched to a gene. The germline CDR1 and CDR2 sequences are LGHNA and YSLEER. For the CDR3, the DNA is TGCGCCAGCAGCCAGAACAGGGGCCCTAGCGGGAGAAGAGGGGATACGCAGTATTCT. Protein sequence: CASSQNRGPSGRRGDTQYS.

The V and J genes are TRBV27 and TRBJ2-6; D is perhaps TRBD2 (5 bases). Per the germline V gene, CDR1 is MNHEY and CDR2 is SMNVEV (reference sequence). Trimming took 7 bases from V and 0 from J, leaving 22 bases between them. This CDR3 contains 19 residues. The CDR3 sequence is CASILPSGRRSSGANVLTF. CDR3 bases: TGTGCCAGCATTTTGCCCTCGGGCAGGAGGAGCTCTGGGGCCAACGTCCTGACTTTC.

The CDR3 nucleotides read TGTGCCAGCAGCTTGGAGGGGGCGGGCACCGGGGAGCTGTTTTTT. The encoded protein is CASSLEGAGTGELFF. The chain is built from TRBV5-6 and TRBJ2-2; 7 bases match TRBD1. Looked up from germline, CDR1 is SGHDT and CDR2 is YYEEEE. With 0 bases clipped from V and 4 bases from J, the junction kept 3 bases outside the gene matches. The CDR3 sequence is 15 residues long.

This chain joins TRBV9 and TRBJ1-1; no firm D call. The CDR3 spans 12 residues. Looked up from germline, CDR1 is SGDLS and CDR2 is YYNGEE. V shed 6 bases and J shed 1 base, with 7 bases lying between them. The CDR3 region has the DNA TGTGCCAGCAAAGGAGAGAACACTGAAGCTTTCTTT. Amino acids: CASKGENTEAFF.

The chain is built from TRBV7-2 and TRBJ2-7, with D perhaps TRBD2 (5 bases). This CDR3 has 15 amino acids. In germline, CDR1 is SGHTA, CDR2 FQGNSA. Trimming pared 0 bases from V and 2 bases from J, leaving 11 bases between. CDR3 nucleotide sequence: TGTGCCAGCAGCTTAGCCGGCGGGTCAACCTACGAGCAGTACTTC. Translation gives CASSLAGGSTYEQYF.

The V and J genes are TRBV14 and TRBJ2-7; D gene unclear. The germline gives CDR1 SGHDN, CDR2 FVKESK. This CDR3 spans 12 amino acids. V was trimmed by 2 bases and J by 3 bases, leaving 5 bases between them. The CDR3 reads CASSQSHYEQYF. In DNA form, the CDR3 reads TGTGCCAGCAGCCAATCCCACTACGAGCAGTACTTC.

This sequence joins TRBV4-1 and TRBJ2-7; 8 bases agree with TRBD2. Germline CDR1 and CDR2: MGHRA and YSYEKL. This CDR3 region has 17 residues. J lost 0 bases, V lost 3 bases, and 10 bases had no gene match. CDR3 residues: CASSHHIGAGVSYEQYF. The CDR3 region has the DNA TGCGCCAGCAGCCACCACATTGGAGCGGGGGTCTCCTACGAGCAGTACTTC.

This clone was seen just once. The V gene is TRBV7-2, the J gene TRBJ2-5, with 7 bases matching TRBD1. This CDR3 has 19 amino acids. Germline V gene data show CDR1 as SGHTA and CDR2 as FQGNSA. V shed 5 bases and J 1 base; nucleotides not matched to a gene: 19. The CDR3 region has the DNA TGTGCCAGCAGCAAGCGTCGAGGGACAGACGATACCTTCCAAGAGACCCAGTACTTC. This translates into CASSKRRGTDDTFQETQYF.

J is TRBJ2-7 and V is TRBV6-5; 9 bases match TRBD1. From germline, CDR1 is MNHEY and CDR2 SVGAGI. The CDR3 is 15 amino acids. V lost 5 bases to trimming and J lost 3 bases; unmatched junction nucleotides: 8. The CDR3 nucleotides are TGTGCCAGCAGTCCCGGGACAGGGCAGGGCTACGAGCAGTACTTC. Its translation: CASSPGTGQGYEQYF.

This chain links TRBV7-2 with TRBJ2-5; possibly TRBD2 for D (5 bases). Germline assignment: CDR1 SGHTA and CDR2 FQGNSA. Trimming removed 8 bases from V and 2 bases from J, with 15 bases in between. The CDR3 loop spans 14 amino acids. The CDR3 loop reads CASRGAENQETQYF. CDR3 DNA sequence: TGTGCCAGCCGGGGAGCGGAGAATCAAGAGACCCAGTACTTC.

The chain recombines TRBV5-1 with TRBJ1-1; D is possibly TRBD1 (6 bases). The length of the CDR3 is 13 residues. CDR1 is SGHRS, CDR2 YFSETQ, per germline. Trimming shortened V by 4 bases and J by 4 bases, and 11 bases separated the two germline ends. CDR3 residues: CASSRQGFTEAFF. The CDR3 DNA sequence: TGCGCCAGCAGCCGGCAGGGGTTCACTGAAGCTTTCTTT. Full variable domain (rest looked up from reference TRBV5-1 and TRBJ1-1): KAGVTQTPRYLIKTRGQQVTLSCSPISGHRSVSWYQQTPGQGLQFLFEYFSETQRNKGNFPGRFSGRQFSNSRSEMNVSTLELGDSALYLCASSRQGFTEAFFGQGTRLTVV.

The V call is TRBV5-1, the J call TRBJ2-7; 13 nucleotides line up with TRBD2. This CDR3 has 15 amino acids. CDR1 SGHRS and CDR2 YFSETQ come from the germline V gene. V shed 5 bases and J 7 bases; nucleotides not matched to a gene: 9. The CDR3 DNA is TGCGCCAGCAGTGCCCCTACTAGCGGGAGGGGAGAGCAGTACTTC. Its translation is CASSAPTSGRGEQYF.